Listed below are T cell receptor beta chains from one sample, sequenced in a study of identical twins. TCRdb analysed the 5' RACE reads with MiXCR anew, one entry per CDR3 protein. The sample contains over 550,000 distinct CDR3 sequences, just over 7% of which appear only once. These data also featured in a second study, about yellow fever vaccine responses in identical twins.

Sequences were obtained from PBMCs. These receptor sequences come from a woman under 30 in good health. CDR3s include the opening cysteine and the closing phenylalanine or tryptophan. D genes are given only for firm matches. Clone size is given for some rows only: seen once, a few or many times, or a class if the clone is expanded.

DNA,CDR3,D,V,J,size
TGTGCCAGCAGCGGCGATCTAGCGGGAGGCCGCTACAATGAGCAGTTCTTC,CASSGDLAGGRYNEQFF,TRBD2,TRBV9,TRBJ2-1,.
TGCGCCAGCAGCTTGGGGGGGACAGGGAGTGAGCAGTTCTTC,CASSLGGTGSEQFF,TRBD1,TRBV5-1,TRBJ2-1,few
TGCAGCGTTGATGGTTGGGACACTGAAGCTTTCTTT,CSVDGWDTEAFF,.,TRBV29-1,TRBJ1-1,.
TGTGCCAGCAGTTACTATGGGGGTGACAATGAGCAGTTCTTC,CASSYYGGDNEQFF,.,TRBV6-2/TRBV6-3,TRBJ2-1,few
TGTGCCAGCAGTCCCGGGACAGGGGTGTCTGGCTACACCTTC,CASSPGTGVSGYTF,TRBD1,TRBV28,TRBJ1-2,.
TGTGCCAGCAGCCAAGATTCGAGATTTTGGTACCAAGAGACCCAGTACTTC,CASSQDSRFWYQETQYF,.,TRBV14,TRBJ2-5,many
TGTGCCAGCAGCTTAGCTAGAACCGGTGGAGTGCTGTTTTTT,CASSLARTGGVLFF,.,TRBV11-2,TRBJ2-2,.
TGTGCCAGCAGTCTCAAGCCTCTATCGGGATCCCAAGAGACCCAGTACTTC,CASSLKPLSGSQETQYF,.,TRBV12-3/TRBV12-4,TRBJ2-5,.
TGCGCCAGCAGCTTGGGGGACAGGAGTCAAGAGACCCAGTACTTC,CASSLGDRSQETQYF,TRBD1,TRBV5-1,TRBJ2-5,many
TGCGCCAGCAGCCAGACCGGACATCCTCGGAGCACAGATACGCAGTATTTT,CASSQTGHPRSTDTQYF,.,TRBV4-1,TRBJ2-3,few
TGTGCCAGCAGCTTCTTTGGACCCGAAGAAAAACTGTTTTTT,CASSFFGPEEKLFF,.,TRBV7-2,TRBJ1-4,few
TGTGCCAGCAGCCGCGCCGACGGGTTCGAGGAGACCCAGTACTTC,CASSRADGFEETQYF,.,TRBV13,TRBJ2-5,few
TGTGCCAGCACCTTGGGCTCAGGGCCCACTGAAGCTTTCTTT,CASTLGSGPTEAFF,.,TRBV12-3/TRBV12-4,TRBJ1-1,many
TGTGCCACCAGTCCCTCGAGGGGGAACAATCAGCCCCAGCATTTT,CATSPSRGNNQPQHF,.,TRBV24-1,TRBJ1-5,.
TGCAGTGCTAGAGATTACGACAGGCCAGGATCCATATATTTT,CSARDYDRPGSIYF,.,TRBV20-1,TRBJ1-3,few
TGCAGCGTCGAAAAGGACAGACATGAAGCTTTCTTT,CSVEKDRHEAFF,.,TRBV29-1,TRBJ1-1,many
TGCAGCGCTTCTTTGGCCGAGGGGACTGAAGCTTTCTTT,CSASLAEGTEAFF,.,TRBV29-1,TRBJ1-1,few
TGTGCCAGCAGCAACCTAGCGGACTCATTGGAGACCCAGTACTTC,CASSNLADSLETQYF,TRBD2,TRBV12-3/TRBV12-4,TRBJ2-5,many
TGCGCCAGCAGCTCCGTCCCCCAAGAGACCCAGTACTTC,CASSSVPQETQYF,.,TRBV5-1,TRBJ2-5,.
TGTGCCAGCAGTTACGGCAGGGATAGCCCTGGGGCCAACGTCCTGACTTTC,CASSYGRDSPGANVLTF,.,TRBV6-5,TRBJ2-6,few
TGTGCCACCAGCAGAGTGGCAGGGAAGATGTACACTGAAGCTTTCTTT,CATSRVAGKMYTEAFF,.,TRBV15,TRBJ1-1,few
TGTGCCACCAGCAGAACCGGGACAGCGGAACGGGAGACCCAGTACTTC,CATSRTGTAERETQYF,TRBD1,TRBV15,TRBJ2-5,.
TGCAGCGTTGTTAGCGGGAGGCTCCAAGAGACCCAGTACTTC,CSVVSGRLQETQYF,TRBD2,TRBV29-1,TRBJ2-5,.
TGTGCCAGCAGTGAGACACGACAGGGCGGAGATACGCAGTATTTT,CASSETRQGGDTQYF,TRBD1,TRBV25-1,TRBJ2-3,.
TGCAGCGTAAACAGGGCGTACAATGAGCAGTTCTTC,CSVNRAYNEQFF,.,TRBV20-1,TRBJ2-1,.
TGTGCCAGCAGTACCAGGACAGGAGATTTTGAAGCTTTCTTT,CASSTRTGDFEAFF,TRBD1,TRBV12-3/TRBV12-4,TRBJ1-1,.
TGTGCCAGCAGTTACCAGACAGGGCTTAACTATGGCTACACCTTC,CASSYQTGLNYGYTF,TRBD1,TRBV6-5,TRBJ1-2,many
TGTGCCAGCAGCTCCAGTAGGCTCCTGGACACTGAAGCTTTCTTT,CASSSSRLLDTEAFF,.,TRBV6-1,TRBJ1-1,few
TGTGCCAGCAGTTTTCTTGACTATGGCTACACCTTC,CASSFLDYGYTF,.,TRBV12-3/TRBV12-4,TRBJ1-2,few
TGCAGTGCTGTGCTAGCGGGAGGGCCTGGTCGCTACAATGAGCAGTTCTTC,CSAVLAGGPGRYNEQFF,TRBD2,TRBV20-1,TRBJ2-1,.
TGTGCCAGCAGGACAGGGGCCCTTCGGAGTGAAGCTTTCTTT,CASRTGALRSEAFF,TRBD1,TRBV25-1,TRBJ1-1,many
TGCAGTGCTAGTCAGGGTTCGGGTCCAAATCAGCCCCAGCATTTT,CSASQGSGPNQPQHF,.,TRBV20-1,TRBJ1-5,few
TGTGCCAGCAGACAGGGGACCCGAGGGAATGAGCAGTTCTTC,CASRQGTRGNEQFF,TRBD1,TRBV7-2,TRBJ2-1,few
TGTGCCAGCAGTCCGACTAGCGGGGCTCCCACAGATACGCAGTATTTT,CASSPTSGAPTDTQYF,TRBD2,TRBV6-4,TRBJ2-3,.
TGTGCCACCAGCGCTGGAGGGTCTGAAGCTTTCTTT,CATSAGGSEAFF,.,TRBV15,TRBJ1-1,few
TGTGCCAGCAGCTTAGATTTAGCGGGGGGAATCACAGATACGCAGTATTTT,CASSLDLAGGITDTQYF,TRBD2,TRBV11-2,TRBJ2-3,.
TGTGCCAGCAGTACCGGGACGAACAATCAGCCCCAGCATTTT,CASSTGTNNQPQHF,.,TRBV28,TRBJ1-5,few
TGTGCCACAGACGCGCCGGGGGGCACTGAAGCTTTCTTT,CATDAPGGTEAFF,.,TRBV2,TRBJ1-1,many
TGTGCCAGCAGGGAGCAGAACTCTGGAAACACCATATATTTT,CASREQNSGNTIYF,.,TRBV12-3/TRBV12-4,TRBJ1-3,many
TGTGCCAGCAGCTTAGCACAGGGGTCGGGGCAGTTCTTC,CASSLAQGSGQFF,TRBD1,TRBV7-8,TRBJ2-1,few
TGCGCCAGCAAAGCGGGAGATCGTTTAATTTCCACAGATACGCAGTATTTT,CASKAGDRLISTDTQYF,TRBD2,TRBV5-1,TRBJ2-3,few
TGTGCCAGCAGCGCCGGGACGACATACGAGCAGTACTTC,CASSAGTTYEQYF,.,TRBV9,TRBJ2-7,few
TGTGCCAGCAGCTACTTGGGGGGCTTAAGCACTGAAGCTTTCTTT,CASSYLGGLSTEAFF,.,TRBV3-1,TRBJ1-1,.
TGCGCCAGCAGCTTGGGTCCGGGGGCTAACACTGAAGCTTTCTTT,CASSLGPGANTEAFF,.,TRBV5-1,TRBJ1-1,.
TGTGCCAGCAGGAAGGGGCCGAATCTAGACACTGAAGCTTTCTTT,CASRKGPNLDTEAFF,.,TRBV7-6,TRBJ1-1,many
TGCAGTGCTAGAGCAGGCCGCAGCTCTGGAAACACCATATATTTT,CSARAGRSSGNTIYF,.,TRBV20-1,TRBJ1-3,many